These 11 T cell receptor beta chains originate from one sample sequenced in a study of OX40 agonist ivuxolimab in advanced cancers. Method: immunoSEQ multiplex PCR; TCRdb's copy keeps in-frame clones and lacks some. The table has approximately 52,000 clones, about 88% seen once. The input for sequencing was CD4+ or CD8+ T cells sorted from blood, taken in a trial of the OX40 agonist ivuxolimab. The receptors here all came from an adult with an advanced solid tumor such as melanoma, head and neck, liver or kidney cancer.

The chain is built from TRBV5-3 and TRBJ2-5; maybe TRBD2 (6 bases). The DNA end lines up better with TRBJ2-7; the J call may be wrong. TRBV5-3 is labeled an ORF, and its function is uncertain. The CDR3 has 13 residues. The CDR3 sequence is CARMGREGYEQYF. CDR3 in DNA: TGTGCCAGAATGGGGCGGGAAGGGTACGAGCAGTACTTC.

This sequence joins TRBV12-5 and TRBJ2-2; 9 bases map to TRBD1. V lost 0 bases, J lost 6 bases, and 17 bases stayed unmatched. CDR3 size: 20 residues. The germline V gene has CDR1 LGHNT and CDR2 FRNRAP. Written as DNA, the CDR3 is TGTGCTAGTGGTTTGGTACGATTCTCCCCGGGACAGGGTTTCGCCGGGGAGCTGTTTTTT. This sequence encodes CASGLVRFSPGQGFAGELFF. Together with reference TRBV12-5 and TRBJ2-2, the CDR3 gives the full variable domain: DARVTQTPRHKVTEMGQEVTMRCQPILGHNTVFWYRQTMMQGLELLAYFRNRAPLDDSGMPKDRFSAEMPDATLATLKIQPSEPRDSAVYFCASGLVRFSPGQGFAGELFFGEGSRLTVL.

The chain has TRBV5-4 and TRBJ2-7; D perhaps matches TRBD1 (5 bases). The CDR3 is made up of 12 amino acids. Trimming removed 0 bases at V and 9 bases at J, with 10 bases between. Germline V gene sequence: CDR1 SGHNT, CDR2 YYREEE (reference sequence). CDR3 sequence: CASSLAIGVQYF. CDR3 bases: TGTGCCAGCAGCTTGGCCATAGGGGTGCAGTACTTC.

This chain connects TRBV29-1 to TRBJ1-1; D is undetermined. The V end lost 5 bases, the J end lost 2 bases, and 6 bases lay between the germline ends. CDR1 and CDR2 from the germline V gene are SQVTM and ANQGSEA. CDR3 length: 11 residues. The CDR3 loop reads CSVSENTEAFF. As DNA, the CDR3 is TGCAGCGTTTCTGAAAACACTGAAGCTTTCTTT. Full variable domain (rest looked up from reference TRBV29-1 and TRBJ1-1): SAVISQKPSRDICQRGTSLTIQCQVDSQVTMMFWYRQQPGQSLTLIATANQGSEATYESGFVIDKFPISRPNLTFSTLTVSNMSPEDSSIYLCSVSENTEAFFGQGTRLTVV.

The chain carries TRBV5-5 and TRBJ2-7; D not certain. Trimming stripped 5 bases from V and 1 base from J, with 16 bases between. CDR3 length: 15 residues. CDR1 is SGHKS and CDR2 is YYEKEE in the germline V gene (reference sequence). CDR3 loop: CASSLQVGFSYEQYF. The CDR3 DNA follows: TGTGCCAGCAGTTTACAAGTAGGTTTTTCCTACGAGCAGTACTTC.

The rearrangement uses TRBV15 and TRBJ2-3, with unresolved D. Germline V gene sequence: CDR1 LNHNV, CDR2 YYDKDF (reference sequence). V lost 1 base to trimming and J lost 1 base, with 3 bases between them. The CDR3 length is 13 residues. The DNA of the CDR3 is TGTGCCACCAGCAGAGTAGGCACAGATACGCAGTATTTT. Its translation: CATSRVGTDTQYF. The variable domain in full, with the rest retrieved from reference TRBV15 and TRBJ2-3, is DAMVIQNPRYQVTQFGKPVTLSCSQTLNHNVMYWYQQKSSQAPKLLFHYYDKDFNNEADTPDNFQSRRPNTSFCFLDIRSPGLGDTAMYLCATSRVGTDTQYFGPGTRLTVL.

The V call is TRBV7-2, the J call TRBJ2-5, with 8 positions matching TRBD2. The V gene end was trimmed by 4 bases and the J gene end by 2 bases; junction bases not matched to a gene: 9. Germline V CDR1 and CDR2: SGHTA, FQGNSA. The CDR3 runs 16 residues. The CDR3 is CASSSRGAGVQETQYF. The DNA for the CDR3 is TGTGCCAGCAGCTCTCGAGGAGCGGGGGTGCAAGAGACCCAGTACTTC.

This clone was detected only once. The genes are TRBV14 and TRBJ1-1, with 7 bases fitting TRBD1. This CDR3 has 15 residues. The junction had 8 bases not matched to a gene; V was cut back by 4 bases and J by 3 bases. Looked up from germline, CDR1 is SGHDN and CDR2 is FVKESK. This CDR3 is CASSLRTGMDTEAFF. The CDR3, as DNA: TGTGCCAGCAGCCTTAGGACAGGCATGGACACTGAAGCTTTCTTT.

V and J are TRBV7-2 and TRBJ2-2; D might be TRBD1 (6 bases). Per the germline V gene, CDR1 is SGHTA and CDR2 is FQGNSA. This CDR3 has 15 amino acids. Trimming took off 5 bases at V and 2 bases at J, with 12 bases between the two ends. The CDR3 reads CASSGQQGNTGELFF. DNA of the CDR3: TGTGCCAGCAGCGGGCAACAGGGAAACACCGGGGAGCTGTTTTTT.

This chain links TRBV7-2 with TRBJ2-5; 11 nucleotides match TRBD2. The V segment lost 4 bases and the J segment 5 bases; nucleotides outside the gene matches: 6. Germline V gives CDR1 SGHTA, CDR2 FQGNSA. The CDR3 loop spans 15 amino acids. The CDR3 reads CASSSGGLAAETQYF. In DNA, the CDR3 is TGTGCCAGCAGCTCAGGGGGACTAGCGGCGGAGACCCAGTACTTC.

The V and J genes are TRBV7-3 and TRBJ2-5, with 8 bases lining up with TRBD2. CDR3 length: 14 amino acids. The germline gives CDR1 SGHTA, CDR2 FQGTGA. Trimming at V came to 5 bases and at J to 3 bases, leaving 5 bases not matched to a gene. CDR3 sequence: CASSLSGAEETQYF. As DNA, the CDR3 is TGTGCCAGCAGCCTTAGCGGGGCCGAAGAGACCCAGTACTTC.